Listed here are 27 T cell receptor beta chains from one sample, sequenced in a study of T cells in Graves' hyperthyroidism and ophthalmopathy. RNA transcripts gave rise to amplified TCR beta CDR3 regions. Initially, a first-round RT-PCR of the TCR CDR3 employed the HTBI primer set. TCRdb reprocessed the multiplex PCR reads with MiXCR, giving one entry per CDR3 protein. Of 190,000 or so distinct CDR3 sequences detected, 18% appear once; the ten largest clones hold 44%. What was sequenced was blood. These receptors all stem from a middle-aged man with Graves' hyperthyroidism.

In DNA, the CDR3 is TGTGCCAGTAGAACCCCGGGGGAGACCCAGTACTTC. Its protein product is CASRTPGETQYF. V usage is TRBV19 and J usage is TRBJ2-5, with a possible D match to TRBD2 (5 bases). CDR1 is LNHDA and CDR2 is SQIVND in the germline V gene (reference sequence). This CDR3 spans 12 amino acids. The germline V and J ends were trimmed by 6 bases and 5 bases, with 10 bases remaining between them.

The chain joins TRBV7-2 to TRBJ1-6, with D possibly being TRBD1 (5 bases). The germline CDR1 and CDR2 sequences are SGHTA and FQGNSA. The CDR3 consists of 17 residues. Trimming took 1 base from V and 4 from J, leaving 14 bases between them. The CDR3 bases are TGTGCCAGCAGCTTAGGTGGACTGGGGGGGTATAATTCACCCCTCCACTTT. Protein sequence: CASSLGGLGGYNSPLHF. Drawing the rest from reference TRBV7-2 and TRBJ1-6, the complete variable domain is GAGVSQSPSNKVTEKGKDVELRCDPISGHTALYWYRQSLGQGLEFLIYFQGNSAPDKSGLPSDRFSAERTGGSVSTLTIQRTQQEDSAVYLCASSLGGLGGYNSPLHFGNGTRLTVT.

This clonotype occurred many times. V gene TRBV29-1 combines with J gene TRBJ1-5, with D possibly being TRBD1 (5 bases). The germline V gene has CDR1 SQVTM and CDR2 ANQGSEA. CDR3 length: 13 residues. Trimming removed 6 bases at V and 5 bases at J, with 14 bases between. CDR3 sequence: CSVGGGPDQPQHF. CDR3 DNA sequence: TGCAGCGTGGGGGGGGGACCAGATCAGCCCCAGCATTTT.

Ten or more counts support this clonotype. The CDR3 loop is CSATAGLAGPPQYF. CDR3 nucleotide sequence: TGCAGTGCTACCGCGGGACTAGCGGGGCCCCCCCAGTACTTC. This chain uses TRBV20-1 with TRBJ2-5; 13 bases align to TRBD2. This CDR3 has 14 amino acids. Trimming cost V 4 bases and J 9 bases; bases outside gene matches: 8. Germline V gives CDR1 DFQATT, CDR2 SNEGSKA (reference sequence).

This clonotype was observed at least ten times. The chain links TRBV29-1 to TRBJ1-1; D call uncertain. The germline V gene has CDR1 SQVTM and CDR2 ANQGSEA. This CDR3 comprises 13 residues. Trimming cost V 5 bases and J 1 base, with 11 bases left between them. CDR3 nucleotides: TGCAGCGTTCGAGACCGGGGGAACACTGAAGCTTTCTTT. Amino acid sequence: CSVRDRGNTEAFF.

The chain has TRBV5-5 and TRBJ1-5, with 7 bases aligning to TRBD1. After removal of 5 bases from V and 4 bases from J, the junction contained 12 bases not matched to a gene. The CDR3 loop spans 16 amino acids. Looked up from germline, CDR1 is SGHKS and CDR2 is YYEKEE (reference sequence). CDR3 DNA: TGTGCCAGCAGTCTGATGATGGGACAGCTGAATCAGCCCCAGCATTTT. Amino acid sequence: CASSLMMGQLNQPQHF.

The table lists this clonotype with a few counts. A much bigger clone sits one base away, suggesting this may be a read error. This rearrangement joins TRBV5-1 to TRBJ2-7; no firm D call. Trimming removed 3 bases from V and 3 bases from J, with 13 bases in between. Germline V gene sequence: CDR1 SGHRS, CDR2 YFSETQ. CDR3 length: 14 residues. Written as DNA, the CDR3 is TGCGCCAGCAGCTCATACAGTTCCAACTACGAGCAGTACTTC. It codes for CASSSYSSNYEQYF.

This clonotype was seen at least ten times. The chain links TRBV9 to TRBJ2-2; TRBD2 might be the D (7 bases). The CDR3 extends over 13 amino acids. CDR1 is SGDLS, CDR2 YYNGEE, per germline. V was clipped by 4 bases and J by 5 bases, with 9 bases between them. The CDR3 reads CASSKGGTGELFF. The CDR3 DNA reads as TGTGCCAGCAGCAAGGGGGGGACCGGGGAGCTGTTTTTT.

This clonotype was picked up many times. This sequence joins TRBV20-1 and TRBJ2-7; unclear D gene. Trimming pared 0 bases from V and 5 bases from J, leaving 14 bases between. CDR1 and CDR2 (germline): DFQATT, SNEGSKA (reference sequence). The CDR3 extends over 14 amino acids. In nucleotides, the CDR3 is TGCAGTGCTAGAGAGGCAGGTGGTATCCACGAGCAGTACTTC. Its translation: CSAREAGGIHEQYF.

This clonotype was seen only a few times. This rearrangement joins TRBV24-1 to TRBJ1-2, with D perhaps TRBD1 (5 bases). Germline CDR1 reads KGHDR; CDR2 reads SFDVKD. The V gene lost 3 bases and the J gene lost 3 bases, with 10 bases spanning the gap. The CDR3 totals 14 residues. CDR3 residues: CATSDPGPYYGYTF. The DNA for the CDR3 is TGTGCCACCAGTGATCCGGGACCGTACTATGGCTACACCTTC.

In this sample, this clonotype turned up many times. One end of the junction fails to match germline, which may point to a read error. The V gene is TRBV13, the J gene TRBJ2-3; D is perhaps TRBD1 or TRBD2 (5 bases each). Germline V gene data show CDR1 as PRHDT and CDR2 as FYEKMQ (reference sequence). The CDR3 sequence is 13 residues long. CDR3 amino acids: CASSLGRTDTQYF. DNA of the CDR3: TGCGCCAGCAGCCTGGGACGAACAGATACGCAGTATTTT.

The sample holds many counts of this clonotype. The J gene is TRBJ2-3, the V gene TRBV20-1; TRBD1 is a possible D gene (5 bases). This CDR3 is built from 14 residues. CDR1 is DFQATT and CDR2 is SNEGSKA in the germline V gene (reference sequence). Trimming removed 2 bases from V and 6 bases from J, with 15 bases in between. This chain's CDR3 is CSARQGWRLDTQYF. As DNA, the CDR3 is TGCAGTGCTAGACAGGGCTGGAGATTGGATACGCAGTATTTT.

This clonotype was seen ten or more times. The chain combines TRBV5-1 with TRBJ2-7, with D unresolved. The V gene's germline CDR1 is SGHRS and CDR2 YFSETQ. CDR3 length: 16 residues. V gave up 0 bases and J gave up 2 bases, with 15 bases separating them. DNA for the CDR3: TGCGCCAGCAGCTTGGCCGGCTCGCCGGAGACCTACGAGCAGTACTTC. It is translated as CASSLAGSPETYEQYF.

The CDR3 spells CASSPSETGELFF. CDR3 nucleotides: TGTGCCAGCAGCCCGTCAGAGACCGGGGAGCTGTTTTTT. The chain combines TRBV7-9 with TRBJ2-2; D gene uncertain. CDR1 and CDR2 (germline): SEHNR, FQNEAQ (reference sequence). The length of the CDR3 is 13 residues. Trimming stripped 5 bases from V and 5 bases from J, with 9 bases between.

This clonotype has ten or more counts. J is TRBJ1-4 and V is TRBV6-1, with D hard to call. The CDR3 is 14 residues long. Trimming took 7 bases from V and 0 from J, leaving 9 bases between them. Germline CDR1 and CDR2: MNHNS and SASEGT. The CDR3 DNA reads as TGTGCCAGCACAGCCCCGACAACTAATGAAAAACTGTTTTTT. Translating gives CASTAPTTNEKLFF.

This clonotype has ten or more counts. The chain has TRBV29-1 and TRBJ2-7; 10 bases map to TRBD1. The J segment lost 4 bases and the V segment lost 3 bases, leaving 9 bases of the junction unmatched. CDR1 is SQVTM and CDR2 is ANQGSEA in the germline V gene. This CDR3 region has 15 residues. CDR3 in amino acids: CSVDVWDRGRYEQYF. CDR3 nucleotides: TGCAGCGTTGATGTTTGGGACAGGGGCAGATACGAGCAGTACTTC.

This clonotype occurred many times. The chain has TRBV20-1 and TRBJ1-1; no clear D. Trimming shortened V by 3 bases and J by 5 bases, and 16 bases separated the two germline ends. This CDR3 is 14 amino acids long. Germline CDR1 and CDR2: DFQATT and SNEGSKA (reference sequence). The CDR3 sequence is CSARGVGTGTEAFF. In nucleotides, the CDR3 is TGCAGTGCTAGGGGAGTTGGTACGGGGACTGAAGCTTTCTTT.

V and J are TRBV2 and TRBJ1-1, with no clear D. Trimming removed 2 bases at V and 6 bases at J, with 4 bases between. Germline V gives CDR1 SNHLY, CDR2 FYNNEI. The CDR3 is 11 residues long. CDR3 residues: CASSETAEAFF. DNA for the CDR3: TGTGCCAGCAGTGAAACAGCTGAAGCTTTCTTT.

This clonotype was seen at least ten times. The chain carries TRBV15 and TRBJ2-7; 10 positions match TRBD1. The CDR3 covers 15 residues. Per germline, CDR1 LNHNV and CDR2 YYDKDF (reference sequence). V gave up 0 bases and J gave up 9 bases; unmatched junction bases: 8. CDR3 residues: CATSRENWGQGLQYF. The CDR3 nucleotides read TGTGCCACCAGCAGAGAGAATTGGGGACAGGGGTTGCAGTACTTC.

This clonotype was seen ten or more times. The CDR3: CSAPRTGGYEQYF. The CDR3 DNA is TGCAGTGCCCCCAGGACAGGGGGCTACGAGCAGTACTTC. V gene TRBV20-1 combines with J gene TRBJ2-7; TRBD1 agrees at 10 bases. V shed 6 bases, J shed 3 bases, and the junction held 5 bases outside the gene matches. This CDR3 contains 13 residues. CDR1 and CDR2 from the germline V gene are DFQATT and SNEGSKA (reference sequence).

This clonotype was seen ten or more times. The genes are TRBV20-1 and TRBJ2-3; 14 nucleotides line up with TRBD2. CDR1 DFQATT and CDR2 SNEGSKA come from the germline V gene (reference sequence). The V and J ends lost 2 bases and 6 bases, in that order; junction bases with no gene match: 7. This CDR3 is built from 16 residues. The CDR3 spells CSARPAGLAGDDTQYF. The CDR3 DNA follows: TGCAGTGCTAGACCCGCGGGACTAGCGGGAGATGATACGCAGTATTTT.

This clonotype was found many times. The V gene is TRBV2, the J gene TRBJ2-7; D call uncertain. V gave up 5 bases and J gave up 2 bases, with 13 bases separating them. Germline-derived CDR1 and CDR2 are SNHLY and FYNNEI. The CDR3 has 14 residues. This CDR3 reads CASSPPGLTYEQYF. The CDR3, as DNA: TGTGCCAGCAGTCCGCCCGGGTTAACCTACGAGCAGTACTTC.

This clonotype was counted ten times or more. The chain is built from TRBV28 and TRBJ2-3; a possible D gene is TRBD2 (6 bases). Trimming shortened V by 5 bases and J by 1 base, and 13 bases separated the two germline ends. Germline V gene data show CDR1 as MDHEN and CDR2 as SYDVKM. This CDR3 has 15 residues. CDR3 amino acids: CASSPPGGGTDTQYF. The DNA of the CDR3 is TGTGCCAGCAGTCCGCCCGGCGGGGGCACAGATACGCAGTATTTT.

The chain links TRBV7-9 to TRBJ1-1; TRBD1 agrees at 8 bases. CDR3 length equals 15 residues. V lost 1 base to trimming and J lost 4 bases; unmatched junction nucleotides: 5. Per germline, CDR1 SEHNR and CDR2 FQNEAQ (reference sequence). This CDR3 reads CASSLGQGPSTEAFF. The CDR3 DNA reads TGTGCCAGCAGCTTAGGACAGGGGCCGAGCACTGAAGCTTTCTTT. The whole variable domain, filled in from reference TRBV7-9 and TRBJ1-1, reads DTGVSQNPRHKITKRGQNVTFRCDPISEHNRLYWYRQTLGQGPEFLTYFQNEAQLEKSRLLSDRFSAERPKGSFSTLEIQRTEQGDSAMYLCASSLGQGPSTEAFFGQGTRLTVV.

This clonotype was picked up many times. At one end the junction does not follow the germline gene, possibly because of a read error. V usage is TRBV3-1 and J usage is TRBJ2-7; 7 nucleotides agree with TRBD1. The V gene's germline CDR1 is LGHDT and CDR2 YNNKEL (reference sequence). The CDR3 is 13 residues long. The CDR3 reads CASSQGDSYAQYF. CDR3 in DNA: TGTGCCAGCAGCCAAGGGGACAGTTACGCGCAGTACTTC.

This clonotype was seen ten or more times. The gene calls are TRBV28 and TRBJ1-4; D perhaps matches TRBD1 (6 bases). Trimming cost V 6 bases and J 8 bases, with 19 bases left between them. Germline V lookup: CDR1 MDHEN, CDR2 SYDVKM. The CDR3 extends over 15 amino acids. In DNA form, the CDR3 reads TGTGCCAGCAGCTCTATCACAGGGTTGAGGGAAAAACTGTTTTTT. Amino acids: CASSSITGLREKLFF.

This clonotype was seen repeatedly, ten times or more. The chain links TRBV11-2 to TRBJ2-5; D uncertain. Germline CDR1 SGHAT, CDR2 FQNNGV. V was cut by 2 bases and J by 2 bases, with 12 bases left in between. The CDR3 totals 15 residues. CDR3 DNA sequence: TGTGCCAGCAGCTTAAATCCGGCGGCTCAAGAGACCCAGTACTTC. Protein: CASSLNPAAQETQYF. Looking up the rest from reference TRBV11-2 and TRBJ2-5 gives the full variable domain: EAGVAQSPRYKIIEKRQSVAFWCNPISGHATLYWYQQILGQGPKLLIQFQNNGVVDDSQLPKDRFSAERLKGVDSTLKIQPAKLEDSAVYLCASSLNPAAQETQYFGPGTRLLVL.